The 5 T cell receptor beta chains listed next were all sequenced from one sample in a study of blood T cell repertoires in COVID-19. This table comes from immunoSEQ multiplex PCR, and its TCRdb copy is limited to in-frame clones, with some not included. The sample contains over 100,000 clones, 75% to 90% of which appear only once. The source material was peripheral blood. These receptors all stem from a man aged 55 to 69 with COVID-19, enrolled during active disease.

This chain uses TRBV2 with TRBJ1-6; a possible D gene is TRBD1 (5 bases). The CDR3 loop spans 15 amino acids. Germline V gene sequence: CDR1 SNHLY, CDR2 FYNNEI. V lost 3 bases, J lost 8 bases, and 14 bases lay in between. As DNA, the CDR3 is TGTGCCAGCAGTGATGACGTGTCAGGGTATTCACCCCTCCACTTT. Encoded protein: CASSDDVSGYSPLHF.

In this sample, this clone turned up a few times. The V call is TRBV6-6, the J call TRBJ2-1; weak D call: TRBD2 (7 bases). V dropped 8 bases and J dropped 8 bases, with 19 bases sitting between them. This CDR3 contains 14 residues. CDR1 and CDR2 (germline): MNHNY, SVGAGI (reference sequence). This CDR3 is CASGGQGGGDEQFF. CDR3 in DNA: TGTGCCAGCGGGGGGCAGGGAGGGGGAGATGAGCAGTTCTTC.

V usage is TRBV5-1 and J usage is TRBJ2-1, with 7 bases that match TRBD1. The CDR3 is 15 amino acids. The trim removed 3 bases at V and 5 bases at J, leaving 8 bases unmatched. Germline CDR1 reads SGHRS; CDR2 reads YFSETQ. This CDR3 reads CASSSSPGTDNEQFF. The CDR3 DNA reads as TGCGCCAGCAGCTCTTCCCCGGGGACAGACAATGAGCAGTTCTTC.

The V gene is TRBV10-3, the J gene TRBJ2-5, with 9 bases fitting TRBD1. This CDR3 comprises 15 residues. Trimming took 0 bases from V and 3 from J; bases not matched to a gene: 2. Germline V gives CDR1 ENHRY, CDR2 SYGVKD. Here the CDR3 reads CAISESTGGKETQYF. The CDR3 region has the DNA TGTGCCATCAGTGAGTCGACAGGGGGGAAAGAGACCCAGTACTTC.

This clone was seen a single time. The genes are TRBV5-5 and TRBJ2-4; a weak D match, TRBD2 (6 bases). Trimming pared 2 bases from V and 8 bases from J, leaving 14 bases between. Germline-derived CDR1 and CDR2 are SGHKS and YYEKEE (reference sequence). The CDR3 is 14 residues long. The CDR3 DNA reads TGTGCCAGCAGCTTATCCGGAGGGATGGACATTCAGTACTTC. Protein sequence: CASSLSGGMDIQYF.